The 4 T cell receptor beta chains below all came from one sample that was sequenced in a study of blood T cell repertoires in COVID-19. Sequencing used immunoSEQ multiplex PCR; TCRdb keeps in-frame clones, though not all of them. In the table there are 29,000 or so clones, roughly nine tenths of which are singletons. The source material was peripheral blood. These TCRs come from a man aged 45-65 years with active COVID-19.

The chain uses TRBV7-9 and TRBJ1-1; 8 bases are a match to TRBD1. CDR1 is SEHNR and CDR2 is FQNEAQ in the germline V gene (reference sequence). V lost 5 bases, J lost 4 bases, and 6 bases stayed unmatched. The CDR3 is 14 residues long. CDR3 bases: TGTGCCAGCAGCAGCCAGGGGGCCCTCACTGAAGCTTTCTTT. Amino acids: CASSSQGALTEAFF.

The chain combines TRBV7-5 with TRBJ2-1; the table gives TRBD1 as D, unverified against the DNA. TRBV7-5 is assigned pseudogene status. The CDR3 consists of 13 residues. The CDR3 bases are TGTGCCCGCCCCCGGACAGTGAACAATGAGCAGTTCTTC. This gives the protein CARPRTVNNEQFF.

V gene TRBV29-1 combines with J gene TRBJ2-6; 7 bases line up with TRBD1. From germline, CDR1 is SQVTM and CDR2 ANQGSEA. The CDR3 totals 15 residues. Unmatched junction bases numbered 4, after V lost 5 bases and J lost 0 bases. The CDR3 coding sequence is TGCAGCGTTAGGGGGCGAGTCTCTGGGGCCAACGTCCTGACTTTC. This encodes CSVRGRVSGANVLTF.

This sequence joins TRBV10-3 and TRBJ2-6; the D gene is possibly TRBD2 (5 bases). Germline CDR1 is ENHRY and CDR2 is SYGVKD. V was trimmed by 8 bases and J by 4 bases, leaving 12 bases between them. The CDR3 sequence is 14 residues long. CDR3 sequence (DNA): TGTGCCATCGCTCCGGGGTCCGGGGCCAACGTCCTGACTTTC. This gives the protein CAIAPGSGANVLTF.